This T cell receptor beta chain is drawn from a study of shared clonotypes between healthy human individuals. Some clones are missing from TCRdb's copy, which holds only in-frame ones; the method was immunoSEQ multiplex PCR. The sample holds roughly 1.5 million clones, 95% to 99% seen once. The TCR was taken from a man aged 25 to 45 in good health. Source material: naive CD4+ T cells sorted from blood. Sample subset: CD45RA+ positively selected.

This CDR3 is CASSEWRGTEAFF. CDR3 nucleotide sequence: TGTGCCAGCAGTGAATGGAGGGGGACTGAAGCTTTCTTT. The rearrangement joins TRBV25-1 to TRBJ1-1; maybe TRBD1 (6 bases). V was clipped by 1 base and J by 5 bases, with 8 bases between them. CDR3 size: 13 residues. Germline assignment: CDR1 MGHDK and CDR2 SYGVNS.